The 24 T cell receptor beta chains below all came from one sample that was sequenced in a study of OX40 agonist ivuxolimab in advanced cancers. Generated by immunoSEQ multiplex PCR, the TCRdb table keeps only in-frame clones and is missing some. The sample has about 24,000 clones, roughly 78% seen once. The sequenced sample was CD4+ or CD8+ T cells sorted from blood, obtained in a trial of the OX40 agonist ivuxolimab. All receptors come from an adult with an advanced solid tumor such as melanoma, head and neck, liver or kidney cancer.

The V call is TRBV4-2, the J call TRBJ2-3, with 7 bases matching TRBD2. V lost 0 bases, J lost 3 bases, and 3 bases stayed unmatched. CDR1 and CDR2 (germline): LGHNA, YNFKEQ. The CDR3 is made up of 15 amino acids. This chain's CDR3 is CASSQEGLRTDTQYF. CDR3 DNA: TGTGCCAGCAGCCAAGAGGGACTAAGGACAGATACGCAGTATTTT.

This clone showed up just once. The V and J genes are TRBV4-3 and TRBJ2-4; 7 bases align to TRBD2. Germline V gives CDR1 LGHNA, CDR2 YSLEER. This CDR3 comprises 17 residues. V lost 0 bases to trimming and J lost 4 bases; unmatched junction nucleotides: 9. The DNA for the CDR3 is TGCGCCAGCAGCCAAGATTGGCAAGCGGGGCTGAAAAACATTCAGTACTTC. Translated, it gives CASSQDWQAGLKNIQYF.

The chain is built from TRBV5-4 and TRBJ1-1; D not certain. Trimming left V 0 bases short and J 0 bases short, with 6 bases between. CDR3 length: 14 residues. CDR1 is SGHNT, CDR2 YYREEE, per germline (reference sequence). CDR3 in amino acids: CASSLDILNTEAFF. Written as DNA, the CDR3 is TGTGCCAGCAGCTTGGACATCCTGAACACTGAAGCTTTCTTT.

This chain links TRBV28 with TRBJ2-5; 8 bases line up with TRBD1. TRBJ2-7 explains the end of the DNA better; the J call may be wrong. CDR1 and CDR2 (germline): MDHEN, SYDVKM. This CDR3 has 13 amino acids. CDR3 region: CASSFPGQGEQYF. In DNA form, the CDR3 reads TGTGCCAGCAGTTTCCCCGGACAGGGCGAGCAGTACTTC.

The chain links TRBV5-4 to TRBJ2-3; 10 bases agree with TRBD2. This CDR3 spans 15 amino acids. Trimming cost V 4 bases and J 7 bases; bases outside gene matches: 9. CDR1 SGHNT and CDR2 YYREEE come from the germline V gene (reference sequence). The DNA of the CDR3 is TGTGCCAGCAGCACCGGACTAGCGGCTATAAATACGCAGTATTTT. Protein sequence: CASSTGLAAINTQYF.

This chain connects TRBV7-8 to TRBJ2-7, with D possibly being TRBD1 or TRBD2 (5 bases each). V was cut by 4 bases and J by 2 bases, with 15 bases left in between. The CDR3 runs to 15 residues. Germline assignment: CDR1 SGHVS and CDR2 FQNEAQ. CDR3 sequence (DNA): TGTGCCAGCAGCTCCCGGGACCCCGGTCCCTACGAGCAGTACTTC. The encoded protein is CASSSRDPGPYEQYF.

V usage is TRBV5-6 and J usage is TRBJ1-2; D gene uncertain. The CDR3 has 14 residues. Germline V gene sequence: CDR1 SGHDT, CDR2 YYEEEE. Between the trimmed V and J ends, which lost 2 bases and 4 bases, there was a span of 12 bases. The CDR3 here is CASSLSTYPYGYTF. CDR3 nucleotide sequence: TGTGCCAGCAGCTTATCGACTTACCCCTATGGCTACACCTTC.

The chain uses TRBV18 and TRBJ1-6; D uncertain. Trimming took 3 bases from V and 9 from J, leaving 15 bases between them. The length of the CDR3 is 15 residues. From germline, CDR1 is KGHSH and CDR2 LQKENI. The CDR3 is CASSPPEGSSSPLHF. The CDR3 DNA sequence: TGTGCCAGCTCACCCCCGGAGGGTTCCAGTTCACCCCTCCACTTT.

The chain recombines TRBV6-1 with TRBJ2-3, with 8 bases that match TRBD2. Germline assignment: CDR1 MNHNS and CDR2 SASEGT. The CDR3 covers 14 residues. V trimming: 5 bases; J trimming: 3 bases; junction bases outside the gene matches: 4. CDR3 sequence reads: CASSRLASTDTQYF. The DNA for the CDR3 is TGTGCCAGCAGTCGACTAGCGTCTACAGATACGCAGTATTTT.

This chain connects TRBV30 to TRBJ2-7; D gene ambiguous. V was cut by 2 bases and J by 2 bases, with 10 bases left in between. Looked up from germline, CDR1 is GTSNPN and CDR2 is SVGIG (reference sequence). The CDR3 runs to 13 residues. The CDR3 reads CAWSTSLPYEQYF. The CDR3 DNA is TGTGCCTGGAGTACATCATTACCCTACGAGCAGTACTTC. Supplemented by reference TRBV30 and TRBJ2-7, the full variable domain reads SQTIHQWPATLVQPVGSPLSLECTVEGTSNPNLYWYRQAAGRGLQLLFYSVGIGQISSEVPQNLSASRPQDRQFILSSKKLLLSDSGFYLCAWSTSLPYEQYFGPGTRLTVT.

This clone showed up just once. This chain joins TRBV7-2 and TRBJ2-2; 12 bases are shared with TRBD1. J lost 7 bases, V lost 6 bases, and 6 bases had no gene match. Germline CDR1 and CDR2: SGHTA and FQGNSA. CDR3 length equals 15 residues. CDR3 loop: CASRSGTGGIGELFF. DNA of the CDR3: TGTGCCAGCAGATCCGGGACAGGGGGCATCGGGGAGCTGTTTTTT.

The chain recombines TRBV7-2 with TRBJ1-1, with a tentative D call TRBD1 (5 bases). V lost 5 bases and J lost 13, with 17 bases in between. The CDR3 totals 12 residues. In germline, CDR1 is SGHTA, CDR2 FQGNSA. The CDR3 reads CASSPEGSIGFF. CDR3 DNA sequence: TGTGCCAGCAGCCCAGAGGGGTCAATTGGTTTCTTT.

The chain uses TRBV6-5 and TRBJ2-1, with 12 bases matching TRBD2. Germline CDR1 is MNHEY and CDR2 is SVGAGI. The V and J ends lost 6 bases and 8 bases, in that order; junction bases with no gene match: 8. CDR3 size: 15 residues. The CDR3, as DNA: TGTGCCAGCAGCCAACCGGGACTAGCGGGCCATGAGCAGTTCTTC. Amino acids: CASSQPGLAGHEQFF.

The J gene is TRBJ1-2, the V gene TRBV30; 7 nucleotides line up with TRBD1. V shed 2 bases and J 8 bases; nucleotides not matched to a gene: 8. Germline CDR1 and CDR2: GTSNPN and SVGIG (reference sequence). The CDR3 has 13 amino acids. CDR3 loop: CAWSQDRQGGYTF. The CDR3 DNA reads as TGTGCCTGGAGTCAGGACAGGCAAGGGGGCTACACCTTC. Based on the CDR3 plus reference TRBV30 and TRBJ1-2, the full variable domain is SQTIHQWPATLVQPVGSPLSLECTVEGTSNPNLYWYRQAAGRGLQLLFYSVGIGQISSEVPQNLSASRPQDRQFILSSKKLLLSDSGFYLCAWSQDRQGGYTFGSGTRLTVV.

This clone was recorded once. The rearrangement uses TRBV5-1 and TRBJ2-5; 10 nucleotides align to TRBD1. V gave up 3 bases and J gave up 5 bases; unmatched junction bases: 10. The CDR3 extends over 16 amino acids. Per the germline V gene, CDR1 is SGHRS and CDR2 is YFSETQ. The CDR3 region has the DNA TGCGCCAGCAGCTCCGGCGGGACAGGGGCAGAGGAGACCCAGTACTTC. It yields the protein CASSSGGTGAEETQYF.

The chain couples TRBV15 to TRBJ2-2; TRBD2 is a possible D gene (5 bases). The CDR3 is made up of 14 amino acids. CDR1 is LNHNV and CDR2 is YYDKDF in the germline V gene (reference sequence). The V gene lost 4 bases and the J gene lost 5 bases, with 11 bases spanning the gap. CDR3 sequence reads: CATSTRGGTGELFF. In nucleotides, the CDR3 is TGTGCCACCAGCACTAGAGGCGGGACCGGGGAGCTGTTTTTT. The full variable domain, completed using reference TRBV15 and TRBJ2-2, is DAMVIQNPRYQVTQFGKPVTLSCSQTLNHNVMYWYQQKSSQAPKLLFHYYDKDFNNEADTPDNFQSRRPNTSFCFLDIRSPGLGDTAMYLCATSTRGGTGELFFGEGSRLTVL.

CDR3 nucleotide sequence: TGTGCCAGCAGTCAACGGACAGGGGCTGGGAACTATGGCTACACCTTC. It is translated as CASSQRTGAGNYGYTF. The chain uses TRBV6-6 and TRBJ1-2, with 9 bases aligning to TRBD1. V lost 5 bases to trimming and J lost 2 bases; unmatched junction nucleotides: 9. The CDR3 extends over 16 amino acids. Germline CDR1 is MNHNY and CDR2 is SVGAGI (reference sequence).

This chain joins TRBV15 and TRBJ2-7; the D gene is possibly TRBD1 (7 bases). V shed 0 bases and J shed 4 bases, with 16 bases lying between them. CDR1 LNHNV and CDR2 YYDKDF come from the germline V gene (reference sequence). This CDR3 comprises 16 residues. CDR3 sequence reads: CATSRDRGQGEYEQYF. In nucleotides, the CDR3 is TGTGCCACCAGCAGAGATCGGGGGCAGGGGGAGTACGAGCAGTACTTC.

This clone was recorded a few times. CDR3 DNA: TGTGCCAGCAGCCACGACGGACTCCGAAGCGGTGCAGATACGCAGTATTTT. It yields the protein CASSHDGLRSGADTQYF. The V call is TRBV7-2, the J call TRBJ2-3; tentative D call: TRBD2 (5 bases). This CDR3 contains 17 residues. Germline lookup yields CDR1 SGHTA and CDR2 FQGNSA. V was trimmed by 5 bases and J by 4 bases, leaving 22 bases between them.

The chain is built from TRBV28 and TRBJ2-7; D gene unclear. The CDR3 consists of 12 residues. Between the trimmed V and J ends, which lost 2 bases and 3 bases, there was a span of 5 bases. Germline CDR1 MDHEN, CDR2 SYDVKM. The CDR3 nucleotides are TGTGCCAGCAGTTTACCCTACTACGAGCAGTACTTC. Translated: CASSLPYYEQYF. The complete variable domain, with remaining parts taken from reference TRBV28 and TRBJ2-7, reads DVKVTQSSRYLVKRTGEKVFLECVQDMDHENMFWYRQDPGLGLRLIYFSYDVKMKEKGDIPEGYSVSREKKERFSLILESASTNQTSMYLCASSLPYYEQYFGPGTRLTVT.

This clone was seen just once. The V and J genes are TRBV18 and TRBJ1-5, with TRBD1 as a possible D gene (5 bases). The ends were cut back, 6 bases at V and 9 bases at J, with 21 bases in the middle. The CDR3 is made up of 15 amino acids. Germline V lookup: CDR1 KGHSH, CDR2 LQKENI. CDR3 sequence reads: CASSPRGSVGWPQHF. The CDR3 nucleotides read TGTGCCAGCTCTCCAAGGGGTTCCGTTGGGTGGCCCCAGCATTTT.

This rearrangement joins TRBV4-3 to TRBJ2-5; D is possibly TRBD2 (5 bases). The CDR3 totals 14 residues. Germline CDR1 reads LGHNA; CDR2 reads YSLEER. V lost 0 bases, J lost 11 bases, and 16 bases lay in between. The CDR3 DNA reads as TGCGCCAGCAGCCAAGATCATAGAGGGAAAGAGCAGTACTTC. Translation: CASSQDHRGKEQYF.

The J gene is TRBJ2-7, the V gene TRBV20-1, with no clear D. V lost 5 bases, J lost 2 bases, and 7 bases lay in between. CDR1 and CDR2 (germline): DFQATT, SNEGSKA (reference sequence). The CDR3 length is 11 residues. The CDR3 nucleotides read TGCAGTGCTCAAGGAGCCTACGAGCAGTACTTC. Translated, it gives CSAQGAYEQYF.

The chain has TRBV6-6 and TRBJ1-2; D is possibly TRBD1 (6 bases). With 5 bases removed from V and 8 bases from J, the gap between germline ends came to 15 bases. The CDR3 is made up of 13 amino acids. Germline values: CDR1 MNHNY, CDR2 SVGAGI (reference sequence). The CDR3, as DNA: TGTGCCAGCAGTCCCCGGGACATCTCCGGCTACACCTTC. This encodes CASSPRDISGYTF.